These 21 T cell receptor beta chains came from one sample sequenced in a study of OX40 agonist ivuxolimab in advanced cancers. This table comes from immunoSEQ multiplex PCR, and its TCRdb copy is limited to in-frame clones, with some not included. This sample yields roughly 100,000 clones, of which about 90% are seen a single time; around 0.86% belongs to the top ten. Material: CD4+ or CD8+ T cells sorted from blood, obtained in a trial of the OX40 agonist ivuxolimab. These receptors originate from an adult with an advanced solid tumor such as melanoma, head and neck, liver or kidney cancer.

The chain is built from TRBV5-1 and TRBJ2-7, with TRBD2 matching 11 bases. This CDR3 spans 15 amino acids. The germline V gene encodes CDR1 SGHRS and CDR2 YFSETQ. Germline trimming cut 5 bases from V and 4 bases from J; bases unmatched to any gene: 8. CDR3 amino acids: CASRELAGVGYEQYF. CDR3 coding DNA: TGCGCCAGCAGAGAACTAGCGGGAGTCGGTTACGAGCAGTACTTC.

This clone was found once. This chain connects TRBV11-3 to TRBJ2-7, with 10 bases that match TRBD1. This CDR3 contains 14 residues. V gave up 3 bases and J gave up 2 bases; unmatched junction bases: 1. Per the germline V gene, CDR1 is SGHNT and CDR2 is YENEEA. The CDR3: CASSFGTGAYEQYF. As DNA, the CDR3 is TGTGCCAGCAGCTTCGGGACAGGGGCCTACGAGCAGTACTTC. Supplemented by reference TRBV11-3 and TRBJ2-7, the full variable domain reads EAGVVQSPRYKIIEKKQPVAFWCNPISGHNTLYWYLQNLGQGPELLIRYENEEAVDDSQLPKDRFSAERLKGVDSTLKIQPAELGDSAVYLCASSFGTGAYEQYFGPGTRLTVT.

The genes are TRBV2 and TRBJ2-1; D is unresolved. Germline V gene lookup returns CDR1 SNHLY and CDR2 FYNNEI. V lost 4 bases, J lost 7 bases, and 17 bases lay in between. The CDR3 consists of 15 residues. The CDR3 loop reads CASSGRPLSTNEQFF. CDR3 coding DNA: TGTGCCAGCAGTGGAAGACCCCTATCTACAAATGAGCAGTTCTTC.

The chain employs TRBV18 and TRBJ2-3; no reliable D call. This CDR3 is 11 amino acids long. V shed 3 bases and J shed 11 bases, with 9 bases lying between them. Germline loops: CDR1 KGHSH, CDR2 LQKENI. CDR3 amino acids: CASSPSRLQYF. CDR3 DNA sequence: TGTGCCAGCTCACCCAGTAGACTGCAGTATTTT.

The gene calls are TRBV19 and TRBJ2-1, with D maybe TRBD1 (5 bases). Germline lookup yields CDR1 LNHDA and CDR2 SQIVND (reference sequence). The V end was cut by 3 bases, the J end by 0 bases, with 15 bases between. The length of the CDR3 is 17 residues. In DNA form, the CDR3 reads TGTGCCAGTAGTATGCGGTGGGGCGGAAGCTCCTACAATGAGCAGTTCTTC. Amino acid sequence: CASSMRWGGSSYNEQFF.

V gene TRBV5-1 combines with J gene TRBJ2-5; perhaps TRBD2 as D (5 bases). V lost 2 bases and J 4 bases, leaving 21 bases between the germline ends. The germline gives CDR1 SGHRS, CDR2 YFSETQ. The CDR3 is 17 residues long. The CDR3 region has the DNA TGCGCCAGCAGCTTAGCCCTCGATACTGCTGGAGGAGAGACCCAGTACTTC. This codes for CASSLALDTAGGETQYF.

This clone was seen a single time. V usage is TRBV7-8 and J usage is TRBJ1-4; D is perhaps TRBD1 (5 bases). The CDR3 loop spans 17 amino acids. V gave up 3 bases and J gave up 0 bases, with 14 bases separating them. Germline V gene lookup returns CDR1 SGHVS and CDR2 FQNEAQ. The DNA for the CDR3 is TGTGCCAGCAGCTTCTGGACACGGAGCTCAACTAATGAAAAACTGTTTTTT. Its translation is CASSFWTRSSTNEKLFF.

The V gene is TRBV4-1, the J gene TRBJ2-5, with D possibly being TRBD2 (7 bases). Germline CDR1 reads MGHRA; CDR2 reads YSYEKL. CDR3 length equals 15 residues. The germline V and J ends were trimmed by 6 bases and 4 bases, with 18 bases remaining between them. The CDR3, as DNA: TGCGCCAGCAGACCTACAACTAGGGGGGGAGAGACCCAGTACTTC. It encodes CASRPTTRGGETQYF.

This clone came up once. This chain links TRBV5-1 with TRBJ2-7; the match to TRBD1 covers 9 bases. Germline trimming cut 4 bases from V and 3 bases from J; bases unmatched to any gene: 8. CDR1 is SGHRS, CDR2 YFSETQ, per germline. This CDR3 region has 15 residues. The CDR3 sequence: CASSTETGGVYEQYF. The CDR3 DNA is TGCGCCAGCAGCACCGAGACAGGGGGGGTCTACGAGCAGTACTTC.

V is TRBV10-3 and J is TRBJ2-4; D unclear. This CDR3 has 11 amino acids. Trimming left V 3 bases short and J 10 bases short, with 7 bases between. Germline CDR1 reads ENHRY; CDR2 reads SYGVKD. CDR3 nucleotides: TGTGCCATCAGTGATGACCTTATTCAGTACTTC. Its protein is CAISDDLIQYF.

The CDR3 loop reads CASSSEREGLQETQYF. The CDR3 DNA sequence: TGTGCCAGCAGCTCCGAGCGGGAGGGCCTGCAAGAGACCCAGTACTTC. This chain joins TRBV9 and TRBJ2-5, with 10 bases fitting TRBD2. CDR3 length: 16 amino acids. V lost 4 bases, J lost 2 bases, and 8 bases stayed unmatched. CDR1 is SGDLS, CDR2 YYNGEE, per germline.

In nucleotides, the CDR3 is TGCGCCAGCAGCTTCACAGGAGACACAGATACGCAGTATTTT. It translates to CASSFTGDTDTQYF. The V call is TRBV5-1, the J call TRBJ2-3; possibly TRBD1 for D (5 bases). The V and J ends lost 2 bases and 2 bases respectively, with 9 bases between them. Germline CDR1 SGHRS, CDR2 YFSETQ. CDR3 length: 14 amino acids.

The V gene is TRBV7-9, the J gene TRBJ2-2; D remains unclear. Germline CDR1 and CDR2: SEHNR and FQNEAQ (reference sequence). Trimming removed 7 bases from V and 6 bases from J, with 15 bases in between. The CDR3 is 14 amino acids. As DNA, the CDR3 is TGTGCCAGCATGGAAGACCGCGGCTCCGGGGAGCTGTTTTTT. The encoded protein is CASMEDRGSGELFF.

This clone was seen just once. V is TRBV2 and J is TRBJ1-2, with D hard to call. CDR1 and CDR2 from the germline V gene are SNHLY and FYNNEI. This CDR3 spans 13 amino acids. V lost 10 bases and J lost 2, with 14 bases in between. In DNA, the CDR3 is TGTGCCAACCTCCGGACGGAAAACTATGGCTACACCTTC. Residues: CANLRTENYGYTF.

The CDR3 DNA reads as TGTGCCAGCAGTTCTTCCCAGCGGGAGACCTACAATGAGCAGTTCTTC. It yields the protein CASSSSQRETYNEQFF. The rearrangement links TRBV27 to TRBJ2-1; 8 bases match TRBD2. V shed 4 bases and J 2 bases; nucleotides not matched to a gene: 7. The V gene's germline CDR1 is MNHEY and CDR2 SMNVEV (reference sequence). The CDR3 spans 16 residues.

The CDR3 DNA sequence: TGTGCCAGCAGCTTGGCTCGGGACGGATTTAATGAAAAACTGTTTTTT. As protein: CASSLARDGFNEKLFF. The chain links TRBV5-6 to TRBJ1-4; possible D gene TRBD1, 5 bases. Germline loops: CDR1 SGHDT, CDR2 YYEEEE. The CDR3 consists of 16 residues. Trimming stripped 0 bases from V and 4 bases from J, with 13 bases between.

The chain combines TRBV7-9 with TRBJ1-3; D is unresolved. Trimming stripped 5 bases from V and 1 base from J, with 12 bases between. This CDR3 spans 15 amino acids. Germline assignment: CDR1 SEHNR and CDR2 FQNEAQ (reference sequence). The CDR3 DNA reads TGTGCCAGCAGCACCAAACAGATTTCTGGAAACACCATATATTTT. It encodes CASSTKQISGNTIYF.

This clone was recorded only once. This chain connects TRBV6-5 to TRBJ1-1; 7 bases fit TRBD1. Germline V gene data show CDR1 as MNHEY and CDR2 as SVGAGI. V was pared by 6 bases and J by 7 bases, with 2 bases of the junction left unmatched. The CDR3 loop spans 11 amino acids. The CDR3 bases are TGTGCCAGCAGACGGACAGGTGAAGCTTTCTTT. It encodes CASRRTGEAFF.

The rearrangement uses TRBV29-1 and TRBJ2-1; TRBD1 agrees at 9 bases. This CDR3 region has 16 residues. J was trimmed by 3 bases and V by 7 bases; bases with no gene match: 13. Germline V CDR1 and CDR2: SQVTM, ANQGSEA. The CDR3: CSAPLIGTGYYNEQFF. The CDR3 bases are TGCAGCGCCCCTTTGATCGGGACAGGGTACTACAATGAGCAGTTCTTC.

The genes are TRBV5-5 and TRBJ1-1; 10 nucleotides match TRBD1. Germline-derived CDR1 and CDR2 are SGHKS and YYEKEE (reference sequence). The CDR3 is 15 residues long. V trimming: 3 bases; J trimming: 0 bases; junction bases outside the gene matches: 2. In DNA form, the CDR3 reads TGTGCCAGCAGCTGGGGGACAGGGGTGAACACTGAAGCTTTCTTT. Its protein product is CASSWGTGVNTEAFF.

This sequence joins TRBV4-3 and TRBJ2-7; no clear D gene. There are 16 residues in the CDR3. Trimming pared 0 bases from V and 0 bases from J, leaving 12 bases between. The V gene's germline CDR1 is LGHNA and CDR2 YSLEER. This CDR3 is CASSQDWASSSYEQYF. As DNA, the CDR3 is TGCGCCAGCAGCCAAGATTGGGCGAGTAGCTCCTACGAGCAGTACTTC.